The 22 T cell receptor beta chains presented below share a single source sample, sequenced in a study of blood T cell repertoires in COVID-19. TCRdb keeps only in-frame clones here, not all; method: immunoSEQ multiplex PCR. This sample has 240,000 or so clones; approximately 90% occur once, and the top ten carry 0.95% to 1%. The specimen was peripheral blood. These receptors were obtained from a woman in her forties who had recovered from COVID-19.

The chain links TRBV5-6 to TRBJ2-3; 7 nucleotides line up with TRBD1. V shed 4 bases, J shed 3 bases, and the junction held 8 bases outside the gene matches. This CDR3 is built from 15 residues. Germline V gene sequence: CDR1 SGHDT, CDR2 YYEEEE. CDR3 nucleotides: TGTGCCAGCAGCAGGCAGGGGGTATTGACAGATACGCAGTATTTT. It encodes CASSRQGVLTDTQYF.

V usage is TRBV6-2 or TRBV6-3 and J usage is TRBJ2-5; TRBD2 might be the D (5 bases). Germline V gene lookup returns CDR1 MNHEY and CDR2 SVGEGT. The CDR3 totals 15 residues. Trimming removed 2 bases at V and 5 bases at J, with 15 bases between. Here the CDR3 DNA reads TGTGCCAGCAGTTACCCTGTGGGAGTTTTGGAGACCCAGTACTTC. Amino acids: CASSYPVGVLETQYF.

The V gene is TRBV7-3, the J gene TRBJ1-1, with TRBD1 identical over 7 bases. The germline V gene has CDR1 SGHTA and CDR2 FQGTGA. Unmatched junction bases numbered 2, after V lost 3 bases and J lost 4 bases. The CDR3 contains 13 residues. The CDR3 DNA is TGTGCCAGCAGCTTGGGGGACAGCACTGAAGCTTTCTTT. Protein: CASSLGDSTEAFF.

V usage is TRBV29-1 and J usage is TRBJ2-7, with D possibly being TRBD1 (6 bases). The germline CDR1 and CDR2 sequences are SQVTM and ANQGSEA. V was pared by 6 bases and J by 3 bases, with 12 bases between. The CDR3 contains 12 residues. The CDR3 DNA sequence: TGCAGCGTCCAGGGGCAGGGCTACGAGCAGTACTTC. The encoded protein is CSVQGQGYEQYF.

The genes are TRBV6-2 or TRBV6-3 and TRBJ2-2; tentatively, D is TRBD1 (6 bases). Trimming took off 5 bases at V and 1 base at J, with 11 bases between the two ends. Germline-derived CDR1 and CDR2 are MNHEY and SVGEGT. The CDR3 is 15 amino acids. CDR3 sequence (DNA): TGTGCCAGCAGTCCCATACAGGGGAACACCGGGGAGCTGTTTTTT. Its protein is CASSPIQGNTGELFF.

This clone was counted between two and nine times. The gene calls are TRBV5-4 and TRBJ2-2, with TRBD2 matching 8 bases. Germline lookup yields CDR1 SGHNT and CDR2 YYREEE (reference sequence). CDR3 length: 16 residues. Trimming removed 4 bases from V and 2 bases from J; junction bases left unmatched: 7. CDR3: CASSRETSENTGELFF. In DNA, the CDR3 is TGTGCCAGCAGCAGAGAGACTAGCGAAAACACCGGGGAGCTGTTTTTT.

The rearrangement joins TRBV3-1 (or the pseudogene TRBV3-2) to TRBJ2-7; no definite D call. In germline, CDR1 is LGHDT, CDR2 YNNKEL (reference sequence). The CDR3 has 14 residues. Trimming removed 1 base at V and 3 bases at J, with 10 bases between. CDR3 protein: CASSQASLYYEQYV. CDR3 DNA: TGTGCCAGCAGCCAAGCCTCCTTGTACTACGAGCAGTACGTC.

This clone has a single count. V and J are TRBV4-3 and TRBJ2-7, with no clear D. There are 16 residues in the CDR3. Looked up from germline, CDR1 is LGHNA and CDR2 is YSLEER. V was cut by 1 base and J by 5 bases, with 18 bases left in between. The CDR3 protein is CASSQGAPALAHEQYF. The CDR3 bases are TGCGCCAGCAGCCAAGGGGCGCCAGCCCTTGCCCACGAGCAGTACTTC.

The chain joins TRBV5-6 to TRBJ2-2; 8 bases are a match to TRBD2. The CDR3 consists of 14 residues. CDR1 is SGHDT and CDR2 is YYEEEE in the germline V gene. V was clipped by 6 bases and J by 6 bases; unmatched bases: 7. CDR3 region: CASTLGTRSGELFF. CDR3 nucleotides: TGTGCCAGCACCCTGGGGACTAGGTCCGGGGAGCTGTTTTTT.

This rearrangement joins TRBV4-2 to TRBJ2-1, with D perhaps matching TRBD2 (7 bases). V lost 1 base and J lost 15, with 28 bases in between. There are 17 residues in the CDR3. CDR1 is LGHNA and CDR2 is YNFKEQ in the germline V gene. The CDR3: CASSQVFGRELLEGGFF. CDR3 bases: TGTGCCAGCAGCCAAGTTTTTGGGCGGGAGCTCCTGGAGGGGGGGTTCTTC.

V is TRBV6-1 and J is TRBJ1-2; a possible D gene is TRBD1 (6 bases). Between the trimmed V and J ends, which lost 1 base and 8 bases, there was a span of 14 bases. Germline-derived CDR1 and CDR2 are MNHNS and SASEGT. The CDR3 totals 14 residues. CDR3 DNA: TGTGCCAGCAGTGAAGAAGCCAGGGGCGGGGGCTACACCTTC. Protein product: CASSEEARGGGYTF.

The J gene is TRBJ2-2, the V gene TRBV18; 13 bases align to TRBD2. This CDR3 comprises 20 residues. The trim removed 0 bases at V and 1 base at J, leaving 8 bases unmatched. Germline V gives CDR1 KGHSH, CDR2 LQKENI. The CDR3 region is CASSPPAGTSGTWNTGELFF. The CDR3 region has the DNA TGTGCCAGCTCACCACCGGCGGGGACTAGCGGGACGTGGAACACCGGGGAGCTGTTTTTT.

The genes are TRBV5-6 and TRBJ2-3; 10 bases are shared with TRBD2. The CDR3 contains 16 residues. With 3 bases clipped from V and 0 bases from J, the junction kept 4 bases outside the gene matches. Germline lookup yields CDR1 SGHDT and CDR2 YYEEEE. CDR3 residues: CASSWGLASSTDTQYF. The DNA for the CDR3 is TGTGCCAGCAGCTGGGGACTAGCGTCTAGCACAGATACGCAGTATTTT.

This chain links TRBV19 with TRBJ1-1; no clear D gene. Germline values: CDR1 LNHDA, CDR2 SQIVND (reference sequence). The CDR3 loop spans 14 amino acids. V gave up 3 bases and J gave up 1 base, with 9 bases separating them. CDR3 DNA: TGTGCCAGTAGTATTGTGGAGTCGAACACTGAAGCTTTCTTT. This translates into CASSIVESNTEAFF.

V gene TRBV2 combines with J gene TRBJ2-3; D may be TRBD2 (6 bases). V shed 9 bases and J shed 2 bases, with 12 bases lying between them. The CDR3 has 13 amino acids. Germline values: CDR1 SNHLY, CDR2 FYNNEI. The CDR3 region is CARGAGTTDTQYF. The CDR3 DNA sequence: TGTGCCAGAGGGGCGGGGACCACAGATACGCAGTATTTT.

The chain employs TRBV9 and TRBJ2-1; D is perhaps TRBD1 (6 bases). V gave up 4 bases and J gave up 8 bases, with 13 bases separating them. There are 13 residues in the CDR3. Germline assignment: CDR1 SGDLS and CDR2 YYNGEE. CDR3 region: CASSLGARDEQFF. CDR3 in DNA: TGTGCCAGCAGCCTGGGGGCCAGGGATGAGCAGTTCTTC.

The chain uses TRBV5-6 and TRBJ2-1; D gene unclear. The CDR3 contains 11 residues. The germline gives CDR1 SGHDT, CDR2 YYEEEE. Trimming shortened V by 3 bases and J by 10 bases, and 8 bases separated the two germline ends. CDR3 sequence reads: CASSSSQEQFF. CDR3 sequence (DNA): TGTGCCAGCAGCTCTTCTCAGGAGCAGTTCTTC.

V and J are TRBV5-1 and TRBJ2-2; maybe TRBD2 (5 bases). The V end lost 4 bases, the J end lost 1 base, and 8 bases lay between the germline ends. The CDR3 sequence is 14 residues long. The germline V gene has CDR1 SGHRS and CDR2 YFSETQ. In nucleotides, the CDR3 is TGCGCCAGCAGCCCTAGCTGGAACACCGGGGAGCTGTTTTTT. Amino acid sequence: CASSPSWNTGELFF.

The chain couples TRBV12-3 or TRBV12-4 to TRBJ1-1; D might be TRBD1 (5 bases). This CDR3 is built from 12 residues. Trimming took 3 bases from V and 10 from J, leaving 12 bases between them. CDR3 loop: CASSLGGVRAFF. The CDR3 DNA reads TGTGCCAGCAGTTTGGGAGGGGTTCGAGCTTTCTTT.

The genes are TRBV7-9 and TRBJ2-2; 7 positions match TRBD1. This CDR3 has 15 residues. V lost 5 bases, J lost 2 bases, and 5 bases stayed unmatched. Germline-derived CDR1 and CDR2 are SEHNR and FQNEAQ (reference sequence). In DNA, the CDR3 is TGTGCCAGCAGCCGGGACAGCGATAACACCGGGGAGCTGTTTTTT. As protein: CASSRDSDNTGELFF.

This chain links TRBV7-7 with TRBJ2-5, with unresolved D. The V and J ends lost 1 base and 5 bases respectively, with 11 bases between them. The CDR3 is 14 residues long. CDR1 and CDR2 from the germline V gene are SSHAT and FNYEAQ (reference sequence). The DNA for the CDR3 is TGTGCCAGCAGCTTAGATGGCCCCGGGGAGACCCAGTACTTC. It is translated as CASSLDGPGETQYF. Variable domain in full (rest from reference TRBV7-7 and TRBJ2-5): GAGVSQSPRYKVTKRGQDVTLRCDPISSHATLYWYQQALGQGPEFLTYFNYEAQPDKSGLPSDRFSAERPEGSISTLTIQRTEQRDSAMYRCASSLDGPGETQYFGPGTRLLVL.

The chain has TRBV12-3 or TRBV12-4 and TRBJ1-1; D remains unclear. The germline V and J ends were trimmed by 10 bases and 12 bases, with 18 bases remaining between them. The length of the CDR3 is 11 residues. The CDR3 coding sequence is TGTGCCACCCGGGCGGGAGCGTCGCCTTTCTTT. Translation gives CATRAGASPFF.